This T cell receptor (beta chain) was sequenced during a study of T cells in women clearing cervical HPV infection. Turning to the study itself: Cases' blood sampling followed lesion detection by median around 150 days (90 to 200).

Trimming cost V 3 bases and J 9 bases, with 12 bases left between them. CDR3 length equals 14 residues. Per germline, CDR1 LNHDA and CDR2 SQIVND (reference sequence). The table came from immunoSEQ multiplex PCR; TCRdb's copy has only in-frame clones and leaves some out. The sample includes roughly 14,000 clones. A remark on this clone: Its antigen is as yet unknown. Read sequence stops 3 residues before the CDR3 end, and the germline J gene provides the missing end.

Study results and caveats: Controls had more TRBV6-7 (around 0.15%) than cases (approximately 0.11%).

The chain joins TRBV19 to TRBJ1-6, with D possibly TRBD1 on 6 matching bases. Sample: blood buffy coat. This TCR derives from a woman between 18 and 70 years old with a cervical HPV16 infection that either progressed to CIN3+ or cleared (not recorded which). The CDR3 reads CASSIGTTGSPLHF. The sequenced part of the CDR3 DNA is TGTGCCAGTAGTATCGGGACAACTGGTTCACCC.